This TCR beta chain emerged from a study of cytomegalovirus exposure and HLA in healthy donors. Findings of the study overall: Productive rates of about 90% or about 30% were seen for most TCR beta V segments in an earlier analysis. For most subjects, TCR beta sequences were reported to predict HLA-A and HLA-B alleles with accuracy. Analyzed later, most CMV-associated TCR beta chains appeared HLA-restricted. In a later analysis, TCR beta V- and J-gene trimming was associated with a missense DCLRE1C variant.

PCR involved 60 Vbeta and 13 Jbeta primers. Assay used: immunoSEQ multiplex PCR; TCRdb lists only in-frame clones, some missing. This sample has around 140,000 clones, with approximately 80% found just once. This clone was counted once. Antigen unknown. Germline V gene sequence: CDR1 MDHEN, CDR2 SYDVKM. V was cut by 3 bases and J by 0 bases, with 14 bases left in between. This CDR3 contains 16 residues. The gene calls are TRBV28 and TRBJ2-5; possible D gene TRBD2, 6 bases. Sequencing was performed on PBMCs. The sequence was obtained from a woman between 55 and 75 years old in good health and CMV-seronegative. The CDR3 sequence: CASSLGQGGHQETQYF. For the CDR3, the DNA is TGTGCCAGCAGTTTGGGGCAGGGAGGACACCAAGAGACCCAGTACTTC. The full variable domain, with the rest looked up from reference TRBV28 and TRBJ2-5, is DVKVTQSSRYLVKRTGEKVFLECVQDMDHENMFWYRQDPGLGLRLIYFSYDVKMKEKGDIPEGYSVSREKKERFSLILESASTNQTSMYLCASSLGQGGHQETQYFGPGTRLLVL.